One and the same sample provided the 21 T cell receptor beta chains below, sequenced in a study of shared clonotypes between healthy human individuals. The protocol was immunoSEQ multiplex PCR, while the TCRdb copy is restricted to in-frame clones and leaves out a portion. The sample records around 530,000 clones, roughly 72% being singletons. Sequences were obtained from PBMCs. All receptors derive from a woman aged 40 to 49 in good health. Some clones in this sample may be carry-over from other donors' samples.

The V and J genes are TRBV21-1 and TRBJ1-1; TRBD1 is taken as the D call from the table, unchecked against the DNA. TRBV21-1 is labeled a pseudogene. The CDR3 extends over 14 amino acids. As DNA, the CDR3 is TGTGCCAGCAGCGGGCGACAGGCTCACACTGAAGCTTTCTTT. Translated, it gives CASSGRQAHTEAFF.

The rearrangement joins TRBV7-9 to TRBJ2-7; D is perhaps TRBD1 (5 bases). The germline CDR1 and CDR2 sequences are SEHNR and FQNEAQ (reference sequence). The ends were cut back, 8 bases at V and 2 bases at J, with 13 bases in the middle. This CDR3 is 13 amino acids long. The CDR3 loop is CASQQGYPYEQYF. CDR3 DNA: TGTGCCAGCCAGCAGGGATACCCCTACGAGCAGTACTTC. The whole variable domain, remainder taken from reference TRBV7-9 and TRBJ2-7, is DTGVSQNPRHKITKRGQNVTFRCDPISEHNRLYWYRQTLGQGPEFLTYFQNEAQLEKSRLLSDRFSAERPKGSFSTLEIQRTEQGDSAMYLCASQQGYPYEQYFGPGTRLTVT.

The chain employs TRBV7-2 and TRBJ2-1; 7 bases are shared with TRBD1. Trimming at V came to 5 bases and at J to 4 bases, leaving 8 bases not matched to a gene. The CDR3 is made up of 15 amino acids. Germline lookup yields CDR1 SGHTA and CDR2 FQGNSA. CDR3 nucleotides: TGTGCCAGCAGCATAGATGTGGGACAGTACAATGAGCAGTTCTTC. This codes for CASSIDVGQYNEQFF.

The V call is TRBV9, the J call TRBJ2-2; TRBD2 aligns across 7 bases. The CDR3 has 16 amino acids. Trimming cost V 0 bases and J 5 bases; bases outside gene matches: 7. Germline V gene sequence: CDR1 SGDLS, CDR2 YYNGEE. The CDR3 loop reads CASSVVGRAETGELFF. In nucleotides, the CDR3 is TGTGCCAGCAGCGTAGTTGGGAGGGCCGAGACCGGGGAGCTGTTTTTT.

The V gene is TRBV27, the J gene TRBJ2-5, with 7 bases fitting TRBD2. The DNA end favors TRBJ2-7, so the J call may be wrong. This CDR3 has 15 amino acids. Germline CDR1 is MNHEY and CDR2 is SMNVEV (reference sequence). The DNA for the CDR3 is TGTGCCAGCAGTCCAGGGCCTAGCGGTTCCTACGAGCAGTACTTC. Translating gives CASSPGPSGSYEQYF.

This clone has just one count. The chain recombines TRBV29-1 with TRBJ1-1, with D uncertain. CDR3 length equals 12 residues. Trimming left V 3 bases short and J 5 bases short, with 10 bases between. In germline, CDR1 is SQVTM, CDR2 ANQGSEA. The CDR3 region has the DNA TGCAGCGTTGACGAGGGTCGGACTGAAGCTTTCTTT. Translating it yields CSVDEGRTEAFF.

The gene calls are TRBV7-9 and TRBJ1-1; D is perhaps TRBD1 (6 bases). The CDR3 is made up of 15 amino acids. Germline V gene lookup returns CDR1 SEHNR and CDR2 FQNEAQ (reference sequence). Between the trimmed V and J ends, which lost 7 bases and 1 base, there was a span of 16 bases. CDR3 amino acids: CASNTWGRGNTEAFF. CDR3 coding DNA: TGTGCCAGCAACACCTGGGGGCGAGGGAACACTGAAGCTTTCTTT.

The chain couples TRBV7-4 to TRBJ1-4; possible D gene TRBD1, 5 bases. Germline V gene data show CDR1 as SGHVT and CDR2 as SQSDAQ. V was shortened by 5 bases and J by 8 bases, with 21 bases between the two germline ends. This CDR3 is built from 16 residues. In nucleotides, the CDR3 is TGTGCCAGCAGCGGTAGTGGCAGGGTGTATTACGAAAAACTGTTTTTT. Translated, it gives CASSGSGRVYYEKLFF.

CDR3 amino acids: CASSPTPGGLYGYTF. The DNA for the CDR3 is TGTGCCAGCTCCCCCACCCCGGGAGGTCTCTATGGCTACACCTTC. This chain uses TRBV27 with TRBJ1-2; D is unclear. There are 15 residues in the CDR3. The V and J ends lost 8 bases and 4 bases respectively, with 20 bases between them. Per germline, CDR1 MNHEY and CDR2 SMNVEV (reference sequence).

J is TRBJ2-7 and V is TRBV4-2; the D gene is possibly TRBD2 (6 bases). CDR3 length: 15 amino acids. Germline V lookup: CDR1 LGHNA, CDR2 YNFKEQ. Trimming left V 0 bases short and J 3 bases short, with 12 bases between. As DNA, the CDR3 is TGTGCCAGCAGCCAAGAGTTTTTGGGGGGCTACGAGCAGTACTTC. It yields the protein CASSQEFLGGYEQYF.

The chain uses TRBV9 and TRBJ2-1; D possibly corresponds to TRBD2 (6 bases). Germline lookup yields CDR1 SGDLS and CDR2 YYNGEE. The length of the CDR3 is 15 residues. Trimming took off 3 bases at V and 0 bases at J, with 10 bases between the two ends. The CDR3 bases are TGTGCCAGCAGCGGCGGGACTTTCTCCTACAATGAGCAGTTCTTC. Translated, it gives CASSGGTFSYNEQFF. The whole variable domain, remainder taken from reference TRBV9 and TRBJ2-1, is DSGVTQTPKHLITATGQRVTLRCSPRSGDLSVYWYQQSLDQGLQFLIQYYNGEERAKGNILERFSAQQFPDLHSELNLSSLELGDSALYFCASSGGTFSYNEQFFGPGTRLTVL.

The CDR3 nucleotides read TGTGCCAGCAGTTTGCTAGCGGGAGGTGGCCCCTACGAGCAGTACTTC. It is translated as CASSLLAGGGPYEQYF. The chain combines TRBV27 with TRBJ2-7; 11 positions match TRBD2. The V gene end was trimmed by 3 bases and the J gene end by 2 bases; junction bases not matched to a gene: 6. The CDR3 runs 16 residues. Germline V gene data show CDR1 as MNHEY and CDR2 as SMNVEV (reference sequence).

The chain recombines TRBV28 with TRBJ2-1; 9 positions agree with TRBD1. Looked up from germline, CDR1 is MDHEN and CDR2 is SYDVKM. There are 16 residues in the CDR3. J gave up 5 bases and V 6 bases, and 11 bases lay outside the gene matches. CDR3 sequence: CASSFLRDRDHNEQFF. The CDR3 DNA reads as TGTGCCAGCAGCTTTCTCCGGGACAGGGACCACAATGAGCAGTTCTTC.

This sequence joins TRBV10-3 and TRBJ2-5; the D is unclear. The V gene's germline CDR1 is ENHRY and CDR2 SYGVKD. The CDR3 is 12 residues long. Trimming took 11 bases from V and 4 from J, leaving 14 bases between them. CDR3 DNA sequence: TGTGCCTCCCGAAAGGACCGAGAGACCCAGTACTTC. It yields the protein CASRKDRETQYF.

V is TRBV18 and J is TRBJ2-7; 8 positions match TRBD2. Trimming removed 3 bases from V and 6 bases from J; junction bases left unmatched: 7. Germline V lookup: CDR1 KGHSH, CDR2 LQKENI. CDR3 length equals 14 residues. Here the CDR3 reads CASSPLAGGGEQYF. For the CDR3, the DNA is TGTGCCAGCTCACCCCTCGCGGGAGGTGGCGAGCAGTACTTC.

This clone was detected only once. The gene calls are TRBV6-1 and TRBJ2-7; no definite D call. The germline V and J ends were trimmed by 6 bases and 3 bases, with 6 bases remaining between them. CDR1 is MNHNS and CDR2 is SASEGT in the germline V gene. The CDR3 consists of 11 residues. DNA for the CDR3: TGTGCCAGCAGAATCAACTACGAGCAGTACTTC. It yields the protein CASRINYEQYF.

The chain has TRBV30 and TRBJ1-6; a possible D gene is TRBD1 (5 bases). The V end lost 2 bases, the J end lost 9 bases, and 14 bases lay between the germline ends. The CDR3 runs 14 residues. CDR1 and CDR2 from the germline V gene are GTSNPN and SVGIG (reference sequence). The CDR3 DNA reads as TGTGCCTGGAGTACGGGACCTCTGGGTTCACCCCTCCACTTT. This sequence encodes CAWSTGPLGSPLHF. Combining the CDR3 with reference TRBV30 and TRBJ1-6 gives the whole variable domain SQTIHQWPATLVQPVGSPLSLECTVEGTSNPNLYWYRQAAGRGLQLLFYSVGIGQISSEVPQNLSASRPQDRQFILSSKKLLLSDSGFYLCAWSTGPLGSPLHFGNGTRLTVT.

J is TRBJ1-1 and V is TRBV7-2, with 8 bases that match TRBD1. The CDR3 has 15 amino acids. V shed 5 bases, J shed 5 bases, and the junction held 10 bases outside the gene matches. Per germline, CDR1 SGHTA and CDR2 FQGNSA. The CDR3 reads CASSPRSGGLTEAFF. Written as DNA, the CDR3 is TGTGCCAGCAGCCCACGCTCAGGGGGCTTAACTGAAGCTTTCTTT.

V and J are TRBV19 and TRBJ2-3, with a weak D call TRBD2 (5 bases). Germline V gene sequence: CDR1 LNHDA, CDR2 SQIVND (reference sequence). CDR3 length: 16 amino acids. V was shortened by 5 bases and J by 1 base, with 16 bases between the two germline ends. The CDR3 protein is CASSAASPWGTDTQYF. CDR3 sequence (DNA): TGTGCCAGTAGTGCGGCTAGCCCTTGGGGCACAGATACGCAGTATTTT.

V and J are TRBV5-1 and TRBJ2-5; 10 bases agree with TRBD1. Germline values: CDR1 SGHRS, CDR2 YFSETQ. V lost 4 bases and J lost 1; bases outside the gene matches: 7. This CDR3 comprises 16 residues. For the CDR3, the DNA is TGCGCCAGCAGCCCGGGACAGGGGAGCTTCCAAGAGACCCAGTACTTC. Protein product: CASSPGQGSFQETQYF.

This clone showed up just once. One end of the junction varies from germline; a read error may be responsible. The chain joins TRBV7-7 to TRBJ2-5; D may be TRBD1 (6 bases). CDR3 length: 14 residues. CDR1 SSHAT and CDR2 FNYEAQ come from the germline V gene (reference sequence). The CDR3 region has the DNA TGTGCTAGCAGCTTGAACAGGGTGGCGGAGACCCAGTACTTC. Translated: CASSLNRVAETQYF.